This T cell receptor (beta chain) came from a study of blood T cell repertoires in COVID-19. About the research overall: From the United States, Italy and Spain came samples of acute and convalescent COVID-19. PBMCs, B-cell-depleted T cells, or T cells provided the cDNA or gDNA that made up the material.

Original handling: Nucleated cell number was recorded as an estimate derived from reference gene primer amplification. Sequencing used immunoSEQ multiplex PCR; TCRdb keeps in-frame clones, though not all of them. The V and J calls and clone size were taken over from that table, and D and trimming were inferred from the DNA. The data contain around 620,000 clones, approximately 90% of them seen just once; the ten biggest clones take up 0.2% to 0.3%. The CDR3 runs to 15 residues. Germline CDR1 reads MNHEY; CDR2 reads SVGEGT. V lost 2 bases, J lost 6 bases, and 4 bases stayed unmatched. The chain recombines TRBV6-2 or TRBV6-3 with TRBJ2-1; 10 bases match TRBD2. Material: peripheral blood. The clonotype originates from a woman aged 18-29 years with acute or convalescent COVID-19. CDR3: CASSYTSGEPNEQFF. DNA of the CDR3: TGTGCCAGCAGTTACACTAGCGGGGAGCCCAATGAGCAGTTCTTC.